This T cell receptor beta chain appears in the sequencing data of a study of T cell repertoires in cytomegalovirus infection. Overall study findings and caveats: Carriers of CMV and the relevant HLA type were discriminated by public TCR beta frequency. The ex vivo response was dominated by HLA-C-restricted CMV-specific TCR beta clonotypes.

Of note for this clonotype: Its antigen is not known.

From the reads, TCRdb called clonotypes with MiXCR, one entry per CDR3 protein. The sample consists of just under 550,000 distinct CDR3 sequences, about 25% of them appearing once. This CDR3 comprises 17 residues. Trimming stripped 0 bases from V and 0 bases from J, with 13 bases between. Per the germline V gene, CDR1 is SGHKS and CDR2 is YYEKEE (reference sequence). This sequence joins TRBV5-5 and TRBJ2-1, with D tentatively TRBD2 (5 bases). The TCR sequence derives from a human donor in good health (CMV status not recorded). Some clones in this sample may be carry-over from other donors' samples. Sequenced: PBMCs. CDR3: CASSLGPSLSSYNEQFF. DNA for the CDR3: TGTGCCAGCAGCTTGGGACCTAGCCTATCCTCCTACAATGAGCAGTTCTTC.